The sequence of this T cell receptor beta chain was determined in a study of blood T cell repertoires in COVID-19. V lost 3 bases and J lost 3; bases outside the gene matches: 7. CDR3 length: 16 residues. Germline CDR1 reads LNHDA; CDR2 reads SQIVND (reference sequence). The data were produced by immunoSEQ multiplex PCR, yet TCRdb's version contains in-frame clones alone and is incomplete. The sample consists of some 220,000 clones, 80% of them appearing once. The chain is built from TRBV19 and TRBJ2-3; TRBD2 agrees at 9 bases. The TCR comes from a human donor in a cohort sampled during active COVID-19. The sequenced sample consisted of peripheral blood. The CDR3 region is CASSMRRGGATDTQYF. CDR3 DNA sequence: TGTGCCAGTAGTATGAGGCGGGGGGGCGCGACAGATACGCAGTATTTT.